The clone carrying this T cell receptor (beta chain) was observed a handful of times. The antigen is undetermined. The length of the CDR3 is 12 residues. CDR1 SEHNR and CDR2 FQNEAQ come from the germline V gene (reference sequence). Trimming took off 10 bases at V and 4 bases at J, with 12 bases between the two ends. This sample was included in a study of blood T cells in healthy people across ages. Overall study findings and caveats: Age showed a roughly linear inverse relationship with TCR beta diversity per million T cells.

PCR was performed a second time for roughly 7 to 12 cycles using a sample-barcoded 5' primer and a J-beta primer mix. Every cDNA molecule carried a tag from a template-switch adaptor bearing 12 random nucleotides. TCRdb reprocessed the 5' RACE reads via MiXCR and lists one record per CDR3 protein. Among approximately 760,000 distinct CDR3 sequences listed, roughly 25% were seen once. This sample also appeared in a second study, on T cells of mothers and their children. In that study: Roughly six children and their three healthy Caucasian mothers were the donors.

Sequencing used blood. This clonotype was sampled from a boy between 10 and 17 years old in good health. This chain uses TRBV7-9 with TRBJ2-3; D tentatively fits TRBD1 or TRBD2 (6 bases each). The CDR3 spells CATQGLSDTQYF. DNA for the CDR3: TGTGCCACACAGGGACTCTCAGATACGCAGTATTTT.